Listed below are T cell receptor beta chains from one sample, sequenced in a study of T cells expressing NK-cell markers. TCRdb re-called the 5' RACE reads, yielding one record per CDR3 amino acid sequence without DNA. Seen in this sample are some 500,000 distinct CDR3 sequences; the ten most common clones hold roughly 1.4%. The sequenced sample consisted of blood T cells: a sorted CD56 or NKG2C T cell subset, CD4+ or CD8+ T cells, or bulk PBMC T cells (not recorded which). These receptors were obtained from a woman between 45 and 65 years old in good health. CDR3s include the opening cysteine and the closing phenylalanine or tryptophan. Fields, in order: CDR3 protein, J gene, V gene.

CSVGSGRPNEQFF TRBJ2-1 TRBV29-1
CASRGTGPNTGELFF TRBJ2-2 TRBV10-2
CASSLSLSYNEQFF TRBJ2-1 TRBV5-1
CASSGLGQGNSPLHF TRBJ1-6 TRBV25-1
CARRDITQPQHF TRBJ1-5 TRBV3-1
CASSPDRQETQYF TRBJ2-5 TRBV12-3/TRBV12-4
CASSLDGRRDTF TRBJ1-2 TRBV11-3
CASSEKVWNEQFF TRBJ2-1 TRBV10-1
CSASALGQVNTEAFF TRBJ1-1 TRBV20-1
CASSSTEHQPQHF TRBJ1-5 TRBV28
CASRRGAGELFF TRBJ2-2 TRBV12-3/TRBV12-4
CASSWLAGELEQYF TRBJ2-7 TRBV27
CSARGRASNQPQHF TRBJ1-5 TRBV20-1
CAASGSLKGTQYF TRBJ2-3 TRBV19
CASSAAGTCSTEQYF TRBJ2-7 TRBV21-1
CASSLVVGITTDTQYF TRBJ2-3 TRBV5-1
CATRYLLDPEKLFF TRBJ1-4 TRBV15
CASSLTGTNTIYF TRBJ1-3 TRBV5-5
CASSFMVGASSYNEQFF TRBJ2-1 TRBV27
CASYEGINQPQHF TRBJ1-5 TRBV6-1
CSAVERETQYF TRBJ2-5 TRBV20-1
CAWSVRTTVYNEQFF TRBJ2-1 TRBV30
CASSLEAGGPGELFF TRBJ2-2 TRBV7-7
CSVGVGGRNSPLHF TRBJ1-6 TRBV29-1
CASSLGQGYTYEQYF TRBJ2-7 TRBV12-3/TRBV12-4
CSARGWNPDTQYF TRBJ2-3 TRBV20-1
CASSDPLGRGDETQYF TRBJ2-5 TRBV6-1
CASSPQKVYEQYF TRBJ2-7 TRBV18
CASSPTEINEKLFF TRBJ1-4 TRBV18
CASSFLKAGELFF TRBJ2-2 TRBV3-1
CSAGDETTNEKLFF TRBJ1-4 TRBV20-1
CASSISWTSTDTQYF TRBJ2-3 TRBV6-1
CASSGTGHLDNYGYTF TRBJ1-2 TRBV12-3/TRBV12-4
CASSQVPGQVHEQFF TRBJ2-1 TRBV3-1
CASGAGVSTNEKLFF TRBJ1-4 TRBV12-5
CASSEVAALLGDTQYF TRBJ2-3 TRBV6-1
CASSGVREAGDEQFF TRBJ2-1 TRBV5-1
CASGLDTGNTEAFF TRBJ1-1 TRBV5-1
CSARPPSGPDTQYF TRBJ2-3 TRBV20-1
CASSFTGSSRFNDQFF TRBJ2-1 TRBV10-2
CASSFWDRGDYEQYF TRBJ2-7 TRBV7-9